The 7 T cell receptor beta chains reported below all come from one sample, sequenced in a study of technical replicates of blood from several donors. The method was immunoSEQ multiplex PCR; TCRdb's version includes in-frame clones alone and lacks a portion of them. This table holds around 80,000 clones, about 94% found once. The sample comprised T cells isolated from PBMCs. The receptors here all came from a human donor in good health.

This clone has only one observation. The gene calls are TRBV7-2 and TRBJ2-5, with a possible D match to TRBD2 (5 bases). The germline gives CDR1 SGHTA, CDR2 FQGNSA. The CDR3 consists of 13 residues. Trimming left V 3 bases short and J 4 bases short, with 9 bases between. The CDR3 sequence: CASSLMRAETQYF. CDR3 coding DNA: TGTGCCAGCAGCTTGATGAGGGCAGAGACCCAGTACTTC.

This clone was observed a single time. The genes are TRBV4-1 and TRBJ2-1, with D possibly being TRBD1 (5 bases). This CDR3 comprises 15 residues. Trimming removed 1 base at V and 3 bases at J, with 10 bases between. CDR1 and CDR2 (germline): MGHRA, YSYEKL. This chain's CDR3 is CASSQGQGLYNEQFF. The DNA for the CDR3 is TGCGCCAGCAGCCAAGGGCAGGGCCTCTACAATGAGCAGTTCTTC.

This chain connects TRBV28 to TRBJ1-2; TRBD1 aligns across 8 bases. The CDR3 has 15 residues. Germline values: CDR1 MDHEN, CDR2 SYDVKM. With 3 bases clipped from V and 3 bases from J, the junction kept 6 bases outside the gene matches. This chain's CDR3 is CASSFQGAEDYGYTF. The CDR3 region has the DNA TGTGCCAGCAGTTTTCAGGGGGCTGAGGACTATGGCTACACCTTC.

CDR3 region: CASSYRVASTNEKLFF. CDR3 DNA: TGTGCCAGCAGTTACAGGGTAGCTTCGACTAATGAAAAACTGTTTTTT. The chain uses TRBV7-9 and TRBJ1-4, with a weak D call TRBD1 (6 bases). CDR3 size: 16 residues. From germline, CDR1 is SEHNR and CDR2 FQNEAQ (reference sequence). Trimming pared 6 bases from V and 2 bases from J, leaving 16 bases between.

The chain recombines TRBV7-2 with TRBJ2-3; TRBD1 matches at 8 bases. Germline CDR1 reads SGHTA; CDR2 reads FQGNSA. Trimming at V came to 4 bases and at J to 8 bases, leaving 5 bases not matched to a gene. This CDR3 has 13 amino acids. The CDR3 is CASSSAGGRTQYF. CDR3 bases: TGTGCCAGCAGCTCCGCAGGGGGCCGTACGCAGTATTTT.

This clone was recorded only once. The CDR3 here is CASSSTTGGNEQYF. The CDR3 DNA follows: TGCGCCAGCAGCTCTACGACAGGGGGCAACGAGCAGTACTTC. The chain is built from TRBV5-1 and TRBJ2-7, with 10 bases that match TRBD1. This CDR3 is built from 14 residues. CDR1 SGHRS and CDR2 YFSETQ come from the germline V gene. J was trimmed by 5 bases and V by 3 bases; bases with no gene match: 5.

The chain joins TRBV27 to TRBJ2-3; 10 nucleotides agree with TRBD2. CDR3 length equals 16 residues. The ends lost 5 bases at V and 2 bases at J; junction bases unmatched: 7. From germline, CDR1 is MNHEY and CDR2 SMNVEV (reference sequence). The DNA for the CDR3 is TGTGCCAGCAGTGGGAGGACTAGCGGCAACACAGATACGCAGTATTTT. This sequence encodes CASSGRTSGNTDTQYF.